These 9 T cell receptor beta chains share one sample of origin, sequenced in a study of blood T cell repertoires in COVID-19. Some clones are missing from TCRdb's copy, which holds only in-frame ones; the method was immunoSEQ multiplex PCR. Here the sample spans 200,000 to 300,000 clones, around 90% being singletons. Sequenced sample: peripheral blood. These receptors came from a man aged 25 to 40 with COVID-19, enrolled during active disease.

The J gene is TRBJ2-2, the V gene TRBV2; maybe TRBD2 (5 bases). CDR1 SNHLY and CDR2 FYNNEI come from the germline V gene. With 2 bases removed from V and 1 base from J, the gap between germline ends came to 8 bases. The CDR3 has 15 residues. The CDR3 DNA follows: TGTGCCAGCAGTGAATGGGGAGTGAACACCGGGGAGCTGTTTTTT. Residues: CASSEWGVNTGELFF.

This chain links TRBV5-1 with TRBJ2-7; the D gene is possibly TRBD1 (5 bases). The CDR3 consists of 14 residues. Germline values: CDR1 SGHRS, CDR2 YFSETQ. V lost 0 bases, J lost 4 bases, and 11 bases lay in between. The CDR3 sequence: CASSLAATDYEQYF. The CDR3 DNA follows: TGCGCCAGCAGCTTGGCGGCGACAGATTACGAGCAGTACTTC.

The chain carries TRBV19 and TRBJ2-3; 7 nucleotides agree with TRBD1. This CDR3 comprises 17 residues. Germline V gene lookup returns CDR1 LNHDA and CDR2 SQIVND (reference sequence). V was clipped by 5 bases and J by 4 bases; unmatched bases: 15. In DNA, the CDR3 is TGTGCCAGTAGTCCCCGAACTTCCCGACAGGGCCCAGATACGCAGTATTTT. This codes for CASSPRTSRQGPDTQYF. The whole variable domain, filled in from reference TRBV19 and TRBJ2-3, reads DGGITQSPKYLFRKEGQNVTLSCEQNLNHDAMYWYRQDPGQGLRLIYYSQIVNDFQKGDIAEGYSVSREKKESFPLTVTSAQKNPTAFYLCASSPRTSRQGPDTQYFGPGTRLTVL.

Of note for this clone: The sample contains more than one DNA sequence encoding this CDR3. The chain employs TRBV18 and TRBJ2-5; D perhaps matches TRBD2 (6 bases). The CDR3 sequence is 13 residues long. V was trimmed by 3 bases and J by 3 bases, leaving 8 bases between them. In germline, CDR1 is KGHSH, CDR2 LQKENI. The CDR3 spells CASSPGGEETQYF. CDR3 sequence (DNA): TGTGCCAGCTCACCGGGGGGAGAAGAGACCCAGTACTTC.

This clone was detected once. This sequence joins TRBV20-1 and TRBJ2-1; no firm D call. V lost 4 bases, J lost 8 bases, and 6 bases lay in between. The CDR3 is 10 amino acids. Germline values: CDR1 DFQATT, CDR2 SNEGSKA (reference sequence). This CDR3 is CSATLDEQFF. The CDR3 DNA sequence: TGCAGTGCTACCCTAGATGAGCAGTTCTTC.

The chain joins TRBV5-1 to TRBJ2-7; the D gene is possibly TRBD1 (5 bases). From germline, CDR1 is SGHRS and CDR2 YFSETQ. Between the trimmed V and J ends, which lost 9 bases and 3 bases, there was a span of 25 bases. CDR3 size: 16 residues. The CDR3 DNA reads as TGCGCCATTTGGGCAGGGCTGGCGGCGCCCTACTACGAGCAGTACTTC. This sequence encodes CAIWAGLAAPYYEQYF.

V is TRBV7-5 and J is TRBJ2-2; the D call in the table, TRBD1, was not verified against the DNA. TRBV7-5 is a listed pseudogene. This CDR3 has 18 amino acids. In DNA, the CDR3 is TGTGTCAGAAGCATACCTTCTTCGGACAGGATAATGACCGGGGAGCTGTTTTTT. It translates to CVRSIPSSDRIMTGELFF.

The CDR3 loop reads CASSTGTSEVNEQFF. The CDR3, as DNA: TGTGCCAGCAGTACCGGGACTAGCGAAGTGAATGAGCAGTTCTTC. The chain has TRBV6-4 and TRBJ2-1, with 10 bases identical to TRBD2. Germline CDR1 MRHNA, CDR2 SNTAGT. The CDR3 covers 15 residues. After removal of 5 bases from V and 7 bases from J, the junction contained 8 bases not matched to a gene.

The V gene is TRBV9, the J gene TRBJ2-1, with TRBD1 as a possible D gene (5 bases). Germline V gene lookup returns CDR1 SGDLS and CDR2 YYNGEE. This CDR3 has 14 amino acids. Trimming cost V 1 base and J 9 bases, with 14 bases left between them. The DNA for the CDR3 is TGTGCCAGCAGCGTAACAGGAACAAACGGTGAGCAGTTCTTC. Translating gives CASSVTGTNGEQFF.